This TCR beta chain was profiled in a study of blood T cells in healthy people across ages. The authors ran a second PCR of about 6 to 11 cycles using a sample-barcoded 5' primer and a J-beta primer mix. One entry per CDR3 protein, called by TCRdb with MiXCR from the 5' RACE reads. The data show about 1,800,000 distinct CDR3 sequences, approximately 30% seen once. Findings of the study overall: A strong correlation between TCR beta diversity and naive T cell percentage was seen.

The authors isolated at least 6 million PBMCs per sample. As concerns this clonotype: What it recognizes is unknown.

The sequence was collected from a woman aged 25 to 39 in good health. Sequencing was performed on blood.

The CDR3 bases are TGCGCCAGCAGCTGGGAGGACAGGGGGCCGGTAGCTTTCTTT. It yields the protein CASSWEDRGPVAFF. V gene TRBV5-1 combines with J gene TRBJ1-1; 11 bases match TRBD1. The germline gives CDR1 SGHRS, CDR2 YFSETQ. J gave up 10 bases and V 3 bases, and 8 bases lay outside the gene matches. The CDR3 consists of 14 residues.